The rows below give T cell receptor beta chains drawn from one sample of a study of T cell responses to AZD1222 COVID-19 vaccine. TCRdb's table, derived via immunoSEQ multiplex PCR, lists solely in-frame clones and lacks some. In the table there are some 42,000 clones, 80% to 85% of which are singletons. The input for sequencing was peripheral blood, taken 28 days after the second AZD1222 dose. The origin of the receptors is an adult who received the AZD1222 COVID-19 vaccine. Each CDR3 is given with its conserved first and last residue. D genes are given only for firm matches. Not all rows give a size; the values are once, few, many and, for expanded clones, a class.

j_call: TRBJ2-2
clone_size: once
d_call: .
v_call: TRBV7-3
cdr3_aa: CASSPGIHGVEPGELFF
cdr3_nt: TGTGCCAGCAGCCCCGGGATCCACGGGGTCGAGCCCGGGGAGCTGTTTTTT

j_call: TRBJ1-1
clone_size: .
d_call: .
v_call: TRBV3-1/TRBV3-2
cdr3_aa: CASSQVTLSTEAFF
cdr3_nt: TGTGCCAGCAGCCAAGTTACACTGAGCACTGAAGCTTTCTTT

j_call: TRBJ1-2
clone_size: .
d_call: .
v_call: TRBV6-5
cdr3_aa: CASRSLYGYTF
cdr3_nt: TGTGCCAGCCGTTCCCTCTATGGCTACACCTTC

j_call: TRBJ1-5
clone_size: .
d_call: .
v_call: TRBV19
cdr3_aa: CASSIGGASGQPQHF
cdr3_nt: TGTGCCAGTAGTATAGGGGGGGCTTCGGGCCAGCCCCAGCATTTT

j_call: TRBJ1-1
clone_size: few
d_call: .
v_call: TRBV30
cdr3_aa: CATQGRLNTEAFF
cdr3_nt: TGTGCCACCCAGGGACGGCTGAACACTGAAGCTTTCTTT

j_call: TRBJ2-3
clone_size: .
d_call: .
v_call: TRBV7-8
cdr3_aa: CASSQRDTASDTQYF
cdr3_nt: TGTGCCAGCAGCCAACGAGACACGGCCTCGGATACGCAGTATTTT

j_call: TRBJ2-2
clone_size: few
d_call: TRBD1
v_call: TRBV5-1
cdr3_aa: CASSLSQGASGELFF
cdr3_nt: TGCGCCAGCAGCTTGTCGCAGGGGGCGTCCGGGGAGCTGTTTTTT

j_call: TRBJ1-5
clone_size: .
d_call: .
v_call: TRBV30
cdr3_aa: CAWSVGRLNQPQHF
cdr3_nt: TGTGCCTGGAGTGTCGGTCGGCTCAATCAGCCCCAGCATTTT

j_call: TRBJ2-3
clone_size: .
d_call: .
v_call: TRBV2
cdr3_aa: CASSPRNTDTQYF
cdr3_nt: TGTGCCAGCAGTCCCAGGAACACAGATACGCAGTATTTT

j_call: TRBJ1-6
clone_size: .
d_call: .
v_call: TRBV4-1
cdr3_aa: CASSQDGNRDNSPLHF
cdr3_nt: TGCGCCAGCAGCCAAGACGGGAATCGGGATAATTCACCCCTCCACTTT

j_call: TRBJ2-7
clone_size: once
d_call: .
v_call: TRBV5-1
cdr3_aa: CASSSGLRTHEQYF
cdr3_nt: TGCGCCAGCAGCTCGGGACTCCGGACCCACGAGCAGTACTTC

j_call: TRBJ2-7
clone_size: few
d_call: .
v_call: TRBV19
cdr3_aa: CASSIGGRGFYEQYF
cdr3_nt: TGTGCCAGTAGTATAGGAGGCAGGGGATTCTACGAGCAGTACTTC

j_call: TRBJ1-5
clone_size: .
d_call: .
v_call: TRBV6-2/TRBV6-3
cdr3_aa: CASSNGPLYTNQPQHF
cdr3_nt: TGTGCCAGCAGCAACGGCCCCCTTTATACGAATCAGCCCCAGCATTTT

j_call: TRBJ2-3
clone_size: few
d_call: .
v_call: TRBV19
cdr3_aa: CASRAPDTQYF
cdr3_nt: TGTGCCAGCCGGGCTCCAGATACGCAGTATTTT

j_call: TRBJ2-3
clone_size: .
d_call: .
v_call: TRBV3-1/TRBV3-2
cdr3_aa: CASSRQTTDTQYF
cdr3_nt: TGTGCCAGCAGTCGACAGACCACAGATACGCAGTATTTT

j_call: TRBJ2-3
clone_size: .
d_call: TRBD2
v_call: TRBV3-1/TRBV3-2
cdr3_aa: CASSPLAGASTDTQYF
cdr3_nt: TGTGCCAGCAGCCCCCTAGCGGGAGCTAGCACAGATACGCAGTATTTT

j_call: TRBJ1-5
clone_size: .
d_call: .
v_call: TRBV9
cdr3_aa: CASSVGSAGQPQHF
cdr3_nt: TGTGCCAGCAGCGTAGGCAGCGCTGGTCAGCCCCAGCATTTT

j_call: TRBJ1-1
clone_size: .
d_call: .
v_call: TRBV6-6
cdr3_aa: CASSRSTEAFF
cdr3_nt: TGTGCCAGCAGTCGATCCACTGAAGCTTTCTTT

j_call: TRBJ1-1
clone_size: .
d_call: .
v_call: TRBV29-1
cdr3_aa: CSVDVQGGGTEAFF
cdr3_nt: TGCAGCGTTGACGTACAGGGAGGAGGCACTGAAGCTTTCTTT

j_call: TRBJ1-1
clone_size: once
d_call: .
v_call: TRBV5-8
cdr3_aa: CASSPLDPVHAEAFF
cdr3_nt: TGTGCCAGCAGCCCTTTGGACCCAGTTCACGCTGAAGCTTTCTTT

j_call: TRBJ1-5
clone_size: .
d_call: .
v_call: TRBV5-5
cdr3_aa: CASSYRPGSQGYQPQHF
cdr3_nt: TGTGCCAGCAGCTACCGACCGGGTTCCCAAGGGTATCAGCCCCAGCATTTT

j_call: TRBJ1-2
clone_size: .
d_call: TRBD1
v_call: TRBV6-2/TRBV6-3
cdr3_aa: CASSYGGQGGYGYTF
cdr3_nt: TGTGCCAGCAGTTACGGGGGACAGGGAGGCTATGGCTACACCTTC